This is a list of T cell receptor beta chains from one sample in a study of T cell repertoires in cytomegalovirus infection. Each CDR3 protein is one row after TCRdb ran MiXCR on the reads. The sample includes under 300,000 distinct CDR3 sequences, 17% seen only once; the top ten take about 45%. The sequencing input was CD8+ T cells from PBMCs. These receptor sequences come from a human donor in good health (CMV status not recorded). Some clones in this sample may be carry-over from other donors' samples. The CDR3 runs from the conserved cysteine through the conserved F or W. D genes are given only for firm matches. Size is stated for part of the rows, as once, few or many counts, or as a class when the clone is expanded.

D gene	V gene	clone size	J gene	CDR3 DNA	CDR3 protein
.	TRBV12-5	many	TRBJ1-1	TGTGCTAGTGGTTTGTCAAGCCACAGCACTGAAGCTTTCTTT	CASGLSSHSTEAFF
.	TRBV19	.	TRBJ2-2	TGTGCCACCCGAGGGGTGGGCGCGGACACCGGGGAGCTGTTTTTT	CATRGVGADTGELFF
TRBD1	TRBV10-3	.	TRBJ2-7	TGTGCCGCATGGGACAGTGCCTACGAGCAGTACTTC	CAAWDSAYEQYF
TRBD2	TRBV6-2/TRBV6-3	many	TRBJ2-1	TGTGCCAGCAGTTTTCTCCCCCCTAGCGGGGGGGCCTACAATGAGCAGTTCTTC	CASSFLPPSGGAYNEQFF
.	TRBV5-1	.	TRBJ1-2	TGCGCCAGCAGCTTGGTCGGTTCGGGGGATGGCTACACCTTC	CASSLVGSGDGYTF
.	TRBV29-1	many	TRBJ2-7	TGCAGCGCCGTAGTCGGTCTCCAGCGCGAGCAGTACTTC	CSAVVGLQREQYF
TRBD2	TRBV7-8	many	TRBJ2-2	TGTGCCAGCAGCTTTAAACCGGGACTAGGGGCCGGGGAGCTGTTTTTT	CASSFKPGLGAGELFF
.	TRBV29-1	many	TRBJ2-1	TGCAGCGTTGTGGGGTCCTACAATGAGCAGTTCTTC	CSVVGSYNEQFF
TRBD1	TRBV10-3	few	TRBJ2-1	TGTGCCATCAGTGAGCACCCTCTGGACAGGGGGCGCAATGAGCAGTTCTTC	CAISEHPLDRGRNEQFF
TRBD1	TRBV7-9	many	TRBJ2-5	TGTGCCAGCAGCTTGACAGGGGCAGGGGAGACCCAGTACTTC	CASSLTGAGETQYF
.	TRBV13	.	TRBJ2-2	TGTGCCAGCAGCCCTAACACCGAGGAGCTGTTTTTT	CASSPNTEELFF
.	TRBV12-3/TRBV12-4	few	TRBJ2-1	TGTGCCAGCAGTTTAGTTCTGGGGAATGAGCAGTTCTTC	CASSLVLGNEQFF
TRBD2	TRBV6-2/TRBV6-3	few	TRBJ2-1	TGTGCCAGCAGTTACTCGCGCGGGGGGCCCTACAATGAGCAGTTCTTC	CASSYSRGGPYNEQFF
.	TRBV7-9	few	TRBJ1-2	TGTGCCAGCAGCTTAGCCGGCACGGATGGCTACACCTTC	CASSLAGTDGYTF
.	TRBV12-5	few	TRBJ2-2	TGTGCTAGTGGTTTCTGGCGGGGCTTGGACACCGGGGAGCTGTTTTTT	CASGFWRGLDTGELFF
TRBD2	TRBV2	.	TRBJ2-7	TGTGCCAGCAGTGACGATTCCGGGACTAGCGGCACCTACGAGCAGTACTTC	CASSDDSGTSGTYEQYF
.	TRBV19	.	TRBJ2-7	TGTGCCAGTAGTATTAAACAGGGCTCCTACGAGCAGTACTTC	CASSIKQGSYEQYF
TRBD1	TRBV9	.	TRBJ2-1	TGTGCCAGCAGCCCGGGGCAGGACAGGGGGCTCTACAATGAGCAGTTCTTC	CASSPGQDRGLYNEQFF
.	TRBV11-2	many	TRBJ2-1	TGTGCCAGCAGCTTAGGGCTAGTCTATGAGCAGTTCTTC	CASSLGLVYEQFF
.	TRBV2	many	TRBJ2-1	TGTGCCAGCAATAGGGTCCCGAACAATGAGCAGTTCTTC	CASNRVPNNEQFF
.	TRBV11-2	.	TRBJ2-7	TGTGCCAGCAGCTTAGTATGGGGGCTATACTACGAGCAGTACTTC	CASSLVWGLYYEQYF
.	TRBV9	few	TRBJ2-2	TGTGCCAGCAGCGTGGCGTCGACGACCGTCACCGGGGAGCTGTTTTTT	CASSVASTTVTGELFF
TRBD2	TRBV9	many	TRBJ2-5	TGTGCCAGCAGCGTAGAAGCGGGGGCCCAAGAGACCCAGTACTTC	CASSVEAGAQETQYF
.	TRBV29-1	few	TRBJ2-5	TGCAGCGTTTTTGGCAGCCATGGGGAGACCCAGTACTTC	CSVFGSHGETQYF
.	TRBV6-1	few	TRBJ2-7	TGTGCCAGCACCCCTGGAGGGTCCTACGAGCAGTACTTC	CASTPGGSYEQYF
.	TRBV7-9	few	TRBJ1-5	TGTGCCAGCAGCCCCCCCTCCGGGCAGCCCCAGCATTTT	CASSPPSGQPQHF
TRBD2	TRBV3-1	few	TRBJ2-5	TGTGCCAGCAGCCAAGTCTCAAATTATGGGACTAGCGTTGGGTTTTCCCAAGAGACCCAGTACTTC	CASSQVSNYGTSVGFSQETQYF
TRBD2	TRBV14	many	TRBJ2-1	TGTGCCAGCAGCCAACGCCCGGGAGGCGGGGGGGCCTACAATGAGCAGTTCTTC	CASSQRPGGGGAYNEQFF
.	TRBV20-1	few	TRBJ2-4	TGCAGTGCTAGAGACCAGGGGATAGGAGCCAAAAACATTCAGTACTTC	CSARDQGIGAKNIQYF
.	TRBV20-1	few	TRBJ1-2	TGCAGTGCTAGAGGGGTATTTGAGGGGGACTATGGCTACACCTTC	CSARGVFEGDYGYTF
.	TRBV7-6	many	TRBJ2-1	TGTGCCAGCAGCTTAGTAGATTCTCTATCAAATGAGCAGTTCTTC	CASSLVDSLSNEQFF
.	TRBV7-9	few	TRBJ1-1	TGTGCCAGCAGCTACAGGGCGGGGGGGAGCACTGAAGCTTTCTTT	CASSYRAGGSTEAFF
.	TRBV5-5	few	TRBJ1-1	TGTGCCAGCAGCTTGTCGGGCCAGGGTAGCGGTGAAGCTTTCTTT	CASSLSGQGSGEAFF
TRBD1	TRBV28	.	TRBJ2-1	TGTGCCAGCAGCCCGACAGGGCACAATGAGCAGTTCTTC	CASSPTGHNEQFF
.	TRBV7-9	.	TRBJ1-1	TGTGCCAGCAGCCCTCGTCGGGATCGTGGCACTGAAGCTTTCTTT	CASSPRRDRGTEAFF
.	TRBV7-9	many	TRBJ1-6	TGTGCCAGCAGCTTAGGGGACGGATATAATTCACCCCTCCACTTT	CASSLGDGYNSPLHF
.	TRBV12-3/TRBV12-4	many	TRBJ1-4	TGTGCCAGCAGCAATAGTAGGCAGGAAAATGAAAAACTGTTTTTT	CASSNSRQENEKLFF
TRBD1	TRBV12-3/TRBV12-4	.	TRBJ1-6	TGTGCCAGCAGACCGGGACAGATTTATAATTCACCCCTCCACTTT	CASRPGQIYNSPLHF
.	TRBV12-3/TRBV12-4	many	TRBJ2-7	TGTGCCAGCAGTTTAGGGGTACGGTTCTACGAGCAGTACTTC	CASSLGVRFYEQYF
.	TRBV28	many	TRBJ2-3	TGTGCCAGTAGGACCGTACATAGCACAGATACGCAGTATTTT	CASRTVHSTDTQYF
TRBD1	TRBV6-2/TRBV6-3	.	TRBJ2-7	TGTGCCAGCAGTGAACCGGGACAGGGGGTCTACGAGCAGTACTTC	CASSEPGQGVYEQYF
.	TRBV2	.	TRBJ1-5	TGTGCCAGCAGTGAAAGTAAGGGTTATCAGCCCCAGCATTTT	CASSESKGYQPQHF
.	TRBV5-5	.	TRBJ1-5	TGTGCCAGCAGCTTACTCGGAGGAGAGGAAAGTTTT	CASSLLGGEESF
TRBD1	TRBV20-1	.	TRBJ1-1	TGCAGTGCTAGAGCGACAGGGGGCACTGAAGCTTTCTTT	CSARATGGTEAFF
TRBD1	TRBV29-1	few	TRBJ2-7	TGCAGCGTTGTCGGGGACAGGGCCTACGAGCAGTACTTC	CSVVGDRAYEQYF
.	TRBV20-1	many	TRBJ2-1	TGCAGTGCCCTACGGACCTCCGAAGGGTACAATGAGCAGTTCTTC	CSALRTSEGYNEQFF
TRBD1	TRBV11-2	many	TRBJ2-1	TGTGCCAGCAGCTTAGAATACCGGGACAGTACAAACAATGAGCAGTTCTTC	CASSLEYRDSTNNEQFF
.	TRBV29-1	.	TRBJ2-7	TGCAGCGCCTCACGGGCCTACGAGCAGTACTTC	CSASRAYEQYF